This T cell receptor (beta chain) was captured in a study of Ad26.COV2.S vaccination and SARS-CoV-2 variants. Study-wide findings and caveats: An underestimation of total T cell responses may have resulted from the TCR breadth and depth analyses.

Concerning this clone: What it recognizes is unknown.

CDR3 length: 15 amino acids. Germline V gene sequence: CDR1 LNHDA, CDR2 SQIVND (reference sequence). With V trimmed by 6 bases and J by 7 bases, 12 bases remained unmatched. Sequencing used immunoSEQ multiplex PCR; TCRdb keeps in-frame clones, though not all of them. The table lists 350,000 to 450,000 clones, about 90% of them singletons. This sequence originates from a human donor who had recovered from COVID-19. The gene calls are TRBV19 and TRBJ2-7, with 10 bases aligning to TRBD1. Sequencing was performed on peripheral blood, taken after recovery from COVID-19. CDR3 DNA sequence: TGTGCCAGTAGGAAAGGGACAGGGGAAGTGGGGGAGCAGTACTTC. Translation gives CASRKGTGEVGEQYF.